This TCR beta chain was identified in a study of blood T cells in healthy people across ages. Study at large: Capture via template switching afforded approximately one barcoded beta molecule per two T cells. Study results and caveats: Donor CMV status, an unknown factor, possibly confounded changes in expanded clonotypes. Naive T cell percentage showed a strong correlation with the diversity of TCR beta.

The second PCR ran roughly 7 to 12 cycles with a sample-barcoded 5' primer and J-beta primers. MiXCR was run by TCRdb on the 5' RACE reads, yielding one entry per CDR3 protein. The sample includes 700,000 to 900,000 distinct CDR3 sequences, 53% of them seen just once. V lost 3 bases, J lost 4 bases, and 4 bases stayed unmatched. Germline V CDR1 and CDR2: DFQATT, SNEGSKA (reference sequence). The CDR3 extends over 13 amino acids. This clonotype was observed a handful of times. What it binds is unknown. Isolation yielded PBMCs, at least 7 million per sample, in every case. The V and J genes are TRBV20-1 and TRBJ1-2, with 8 bases identical to TRBD1. Sequencing was performed on blood. The TCR originated in a man older than 75 in good health. The CDR3 sequence is CSASADRAYGYTF. The CDR3 DNA reads as TGCAGTGCTAGCGCGGACAGGGCCTATGGCTACACCTTC.